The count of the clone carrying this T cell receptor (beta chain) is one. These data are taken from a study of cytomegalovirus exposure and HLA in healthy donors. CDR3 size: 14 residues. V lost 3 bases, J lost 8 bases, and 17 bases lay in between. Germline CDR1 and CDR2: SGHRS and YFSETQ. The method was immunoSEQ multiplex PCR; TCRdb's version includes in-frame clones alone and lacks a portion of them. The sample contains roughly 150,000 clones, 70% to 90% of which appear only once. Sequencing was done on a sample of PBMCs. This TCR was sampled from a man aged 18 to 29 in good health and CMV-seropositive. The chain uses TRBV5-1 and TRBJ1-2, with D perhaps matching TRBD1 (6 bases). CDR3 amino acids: CASSYDRILRGYTF. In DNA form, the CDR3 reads TGCGCCAGCAGCTACGACAGGATCCTAAGGGGCTACACCTTC.